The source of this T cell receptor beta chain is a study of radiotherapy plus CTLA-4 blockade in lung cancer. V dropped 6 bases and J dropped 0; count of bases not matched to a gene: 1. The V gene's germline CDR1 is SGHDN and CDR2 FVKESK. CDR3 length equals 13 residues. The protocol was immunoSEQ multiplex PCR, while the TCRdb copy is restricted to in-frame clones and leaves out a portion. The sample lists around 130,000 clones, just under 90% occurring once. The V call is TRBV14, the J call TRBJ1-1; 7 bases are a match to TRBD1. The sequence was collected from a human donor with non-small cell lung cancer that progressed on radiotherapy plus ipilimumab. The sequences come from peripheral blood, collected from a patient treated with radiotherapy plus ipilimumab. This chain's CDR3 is CASRGQMNTEAFF. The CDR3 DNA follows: TGTGCCAGCAGGGGACAGATGAACACTGAAGCTTTCTTT.